Listed below are T cell receptor beta chains from one sample, sequenced in a study of Ad26.COV2.S vaccination and SARS-CoV-2 variants. Produced via immunoSEQ multiplex PCR; TCRdb's table is partial and in-frame only. Among hundreds of thousands of clones, around 89% were seen once, and the ten largest hold around 1.4%. Sequenced material: peripheral blood, taken in a trial of Ad26.COV2.S vaccine versus placebo. The receptor source for this set is a person aged 18 to 65 who received the Ad26.COV2.S COVID-19 vaccine or a placebo. The CDR3 runs from the conserved cysteine through the conserved F or W. The D gene is left open where the match is weak. Some rows mark clone size as missing; the rest say once, few, many or name a class of expanded clone.

clone_size	j_call	d_call	v_call	cdr3_aa	cdr3_nt
NA	TRBJ2-1	TRBD2	TRBV5-5	CASSLLTSGGRDEQFF	TGTGCCAGCAGCTTATTAACTAGCGGGGGGAGGGATGAGCAGTTCTTC
NA	TRBJ1-4	NA	TRBV24-1	CATSDPGSTNEKLFF	TGTGCCACCAGTGATCCAGGGTCAACTAATGAAAAACTGTTTTTT
once	TRBJ2-7	TRBD1	TRBV5-4	CASSAATGAYEQYF	TGTGCCAGCAGCGCCGCTACAGGGGCCTACGAGCAGTACTTC
NA	TRBJ2-3	TRBD2	TRBV11-2	CASSLNPSGSTDTQYF	TGTGCCAGCAGCTTAAATCCTAGCGGGAGCACAGATACGCAGTATTTT
NA	TRBJ2-5	NA	TRBV7-8	CASSFRDGTQYF	TGTGCCAGCAGCTTCAGGGATGGGACCCAGTACTTC
NA	TRBJ2-2	TRBD1	TRBV7-9	CASSSDRFGGELFF	TGTGCCAGCAGCTCGGACAGGTTCGGAGGGGAGCTGTTTTTT
NA	TRBJ2-1	TRBD1	TRBV27	CASRQGAVREQFF	TGTGCCAGCCGCCAGGGGGCTGTTCGAGAGCAGTTCTTC
NA	TRBJ2-2	NA	TRBV9	CASSVEDRTTGELFF	TGTGCCAGCAGCGTAGAAGATAGGACCACCGGGGAGCTGTTTTTT
NA	TRBJ1-2	TRBD1	TRBV18	CASSTGGEGYTF	TGTGCCAGCTCTACAGGGGGAGAGGGCTACACCTTC
NA	TRBJ2-3	TRBD2	TRBV3-1/TRBV3-2	CASSQATSGSTDTQYF	TGTGCCAGCAGCCAAGCCACTAGCGGGAGCACAGATACGCAGTATTTT
NA	TRBJ1-6	TRBD1	TRBV4-1	CASSQGARDSGYNSPLHF	TGCGCCAGCAGCCAAGGGGCCCGGGACAGCGGGTATAATTCACCCCTCCACTTT
NA	TRBJ2-3	NA	TRBV5-1	CASSLEGADTQYF	TGCGCCAGCAGCCTGGAGGGAGCAGATACGCAGTATTTT
NA	TRBJ1-3	NA	TRBV5-1	CASSLNGGAGNTIYF	TGCGCCAGCAGCTTGAACGGGGGAGCCGGAAACACCATATATTTT
few	TRBJ2-1	NA	TRBV6-5	CASTERGGVYNEQFF	TGTGCCAGCACCGAGAGGGGGGGTGTCTACAATGAGCAGTTCTTC
NA	TRBJ1-2	NA	TRBV21-1	CASSKAGAGYGYTF	TGTGCCAGCAGCAAAGCGGGGGCGGGCTATGGCTACACCTTC
NA	TRBJ2-2	NA	TRBV6-2/TRBV6-3	CASSYHARDTNTGELFF	TGTGCCAGCAGTTATCATGCGCGGGACACTAACACCGGGGAGCTGTTTTTT